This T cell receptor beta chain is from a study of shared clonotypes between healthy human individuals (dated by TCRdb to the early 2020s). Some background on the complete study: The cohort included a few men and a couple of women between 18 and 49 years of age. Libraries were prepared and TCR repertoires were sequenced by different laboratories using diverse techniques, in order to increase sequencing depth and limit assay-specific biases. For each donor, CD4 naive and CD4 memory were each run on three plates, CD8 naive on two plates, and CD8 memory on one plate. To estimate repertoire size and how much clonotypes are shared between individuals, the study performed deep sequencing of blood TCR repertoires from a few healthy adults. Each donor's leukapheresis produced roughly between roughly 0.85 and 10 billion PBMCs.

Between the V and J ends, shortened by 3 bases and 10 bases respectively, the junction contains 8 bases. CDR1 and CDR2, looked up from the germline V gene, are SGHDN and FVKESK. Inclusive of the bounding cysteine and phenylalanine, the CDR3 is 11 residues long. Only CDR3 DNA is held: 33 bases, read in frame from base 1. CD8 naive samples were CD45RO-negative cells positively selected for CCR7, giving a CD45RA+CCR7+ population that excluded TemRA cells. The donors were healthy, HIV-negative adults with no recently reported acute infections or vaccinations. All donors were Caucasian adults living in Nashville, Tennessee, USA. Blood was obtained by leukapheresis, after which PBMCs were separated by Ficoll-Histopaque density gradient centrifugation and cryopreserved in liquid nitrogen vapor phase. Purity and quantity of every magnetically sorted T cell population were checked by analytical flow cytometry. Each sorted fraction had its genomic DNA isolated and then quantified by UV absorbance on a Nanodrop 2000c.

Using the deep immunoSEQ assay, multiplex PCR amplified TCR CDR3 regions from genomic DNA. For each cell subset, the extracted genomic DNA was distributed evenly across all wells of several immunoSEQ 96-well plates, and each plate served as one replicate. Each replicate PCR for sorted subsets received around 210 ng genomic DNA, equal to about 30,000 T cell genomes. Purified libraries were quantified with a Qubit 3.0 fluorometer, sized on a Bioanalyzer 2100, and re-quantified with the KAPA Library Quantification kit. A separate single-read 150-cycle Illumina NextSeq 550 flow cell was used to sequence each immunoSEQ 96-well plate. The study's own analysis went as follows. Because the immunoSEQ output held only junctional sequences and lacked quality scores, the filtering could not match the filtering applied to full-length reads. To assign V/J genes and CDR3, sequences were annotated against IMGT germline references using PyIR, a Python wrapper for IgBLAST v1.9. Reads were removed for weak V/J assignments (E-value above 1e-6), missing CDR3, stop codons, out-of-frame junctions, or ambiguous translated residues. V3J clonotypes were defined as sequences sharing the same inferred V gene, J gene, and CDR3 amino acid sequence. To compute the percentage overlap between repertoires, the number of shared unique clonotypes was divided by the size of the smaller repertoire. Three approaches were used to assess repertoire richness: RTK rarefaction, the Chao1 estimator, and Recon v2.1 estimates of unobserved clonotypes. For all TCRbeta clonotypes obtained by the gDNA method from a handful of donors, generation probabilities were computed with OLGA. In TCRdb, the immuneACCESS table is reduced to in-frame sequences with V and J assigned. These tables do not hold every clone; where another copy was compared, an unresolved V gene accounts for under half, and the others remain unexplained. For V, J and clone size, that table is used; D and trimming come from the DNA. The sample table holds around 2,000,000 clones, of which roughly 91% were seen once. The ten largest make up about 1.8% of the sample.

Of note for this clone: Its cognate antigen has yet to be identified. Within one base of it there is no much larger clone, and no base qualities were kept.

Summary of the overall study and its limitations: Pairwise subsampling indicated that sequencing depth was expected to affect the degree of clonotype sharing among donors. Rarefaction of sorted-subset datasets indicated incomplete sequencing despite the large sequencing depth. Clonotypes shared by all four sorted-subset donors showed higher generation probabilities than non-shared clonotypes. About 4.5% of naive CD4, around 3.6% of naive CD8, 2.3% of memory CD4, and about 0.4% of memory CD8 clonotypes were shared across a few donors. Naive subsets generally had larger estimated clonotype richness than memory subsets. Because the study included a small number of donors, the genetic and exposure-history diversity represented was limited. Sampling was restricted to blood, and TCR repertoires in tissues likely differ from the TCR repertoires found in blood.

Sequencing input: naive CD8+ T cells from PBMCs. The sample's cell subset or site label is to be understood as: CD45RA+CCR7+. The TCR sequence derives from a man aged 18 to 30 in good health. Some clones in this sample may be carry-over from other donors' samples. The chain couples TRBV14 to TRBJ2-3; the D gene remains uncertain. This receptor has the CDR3 CASSQGLAQYF. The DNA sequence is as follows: TGTGCCAGCAGCCAGGGCCTCGCGCAGTATTTT.